The rows below give T cell receptor beta chains drawn from one sample of a study of blood T cell repertoires in COVID-19. Repertoires were generated with immunoSEQ multiplex PCR, while TCRdb's copy carries only in-frame clones and drops some. This table has about 31,000 clones, about 90% appearing once. Sequenced sample: peripheral blood. These receptors all come from a human donor in a cohort sampled during active COVID-19. Each CDR3 is given with its conserved first and last residue. Each record gives: D gene, clone size, J gene, V gene, CDR3 DNA, CDR3 protein. The D gene is left open where the match is weak. The size entry is marked missing in some rows and otherwise reads once, few, many or a size class.

D gene: TRBD2; clone size: NA; J gene: TRBJ2-1; V gene: TRBV14; CDR3 DNA: TGTGCCAGCAGCCCTGGACTAGCGGGGGGGCTCCAATACAATGAGCAGTTCTTC; CDR3 protein: CASSPGLAGGLQYNEQFF
D gene: NA; clone size: few; J gene: TRBJ2-6; V gene: TRBV19; CDR3 DNA: TGTGCCAGTAGTATAGCCTCCGGGACATTGTACTCTGGGGCCAACGTCCTGACTTTC; CDR3 protein: CASSIASGTLYSGANVLTF
D gene: TRBD1; clone size: NA; J gene: TRBJ2-1; V gene: TRBV19; CDR3 DNA: TGTGCCAGTAGTATAGGGGTAGGGACAGCGAGAATCAATGAGCAGTTCTTC; CDR3 protein: CASSIGVGTARINEQFF
D gene: NA; clone size: once; J gene: TRBJ1-2; V gene: TRBV6-5; CDR3 DNA: TGTGCCAGCAGTTACTCTCCCTTGAGCTCTGATGGCTACACCTTC; CDR3 protein: CASSYSPLSSDGYTF
D gene: TRBD2; clone size: NA; J gene: TRBJ2-3; V gene: TRBV16; CDR3 DNA: TGTGCCAGCAGCCAAGCGGGAGGGGCCACAGATACGCAGTATTTT; CDR3 protein: CASSQAGGATDTQYF
D gene: TRBD2; clone size: once; J gene: TRBJ2-3; V gene: TRBV11-3; CDR3 DNA: TGTGCCAGCAGCTTGAGGGCTAGCGGGACGTCCGGCGTGGGTACGCAGTATTTT; CDR3 protein: CASSLRASGTSGVGTQYF
D gene: TRBD1; clone size: NA; J gene: TRBJ1-4; V gene: TRBV10-3; CDR3 DNA: TGTGCCATCAGTGAGCCGCCCGGACAGGGCAACGCAGAAAAACTGTTTTTT; CDR3 protein: CAISEPPGQGNAEKLFF
D gene: TRBD1; clone size: NA; J gene: TRBJ1-2; V gene: TRBV7-2; CDR3 DNA: TGTGCCAGCAGCCCAGACAGGGTCTATGGCTACACCTTC; CDR3 protein: CASSPDRVYGYTF
D gene: NA; clone size: NA; J gene: TRBJ1-2; V gene: TRBV10-3; CDR3 DNA: TGTGCCATCAGTGACAACGGGTTTGTGATTTATGGCTACACCTTC; CDR3 protein: CAISDNGFVIYGYTF
D gene: NA; clone size: NA; J gene: TRBJ1-5; V gene: TRBV7-2; CDR3 DNA: TGTGCCAGCAGCATCCAGGGGCAGCCCCAGCATTTT; CDR3 protein: CASSIQGQPQHF
D gene: NA; clone size: NA; J gene: TRBJ2-1; V gene: TRBV9; CDR3 DNA: TGTGCCAGCAGCGCCCGTCGGGACACTCCCTACAATGAGCAGTTCTTC; CDR3 protein: CASSARRDTPYNEQFF
D gene: NA; clone size: once; J gene: TRBJ1-2; V gene: TRBV6-1; CDR3 DNA: TGTGCCAGCAGTGAAAAGAGCTCTGGCTACACCTTC; CDR3 protein: CASSEKSSGYTF